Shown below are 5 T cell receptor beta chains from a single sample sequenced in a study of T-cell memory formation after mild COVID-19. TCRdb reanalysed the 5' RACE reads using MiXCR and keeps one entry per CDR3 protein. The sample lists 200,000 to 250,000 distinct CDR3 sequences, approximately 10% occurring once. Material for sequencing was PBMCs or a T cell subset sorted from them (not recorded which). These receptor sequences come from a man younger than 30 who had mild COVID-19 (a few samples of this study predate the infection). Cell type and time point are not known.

The CDR3 bases are TGTGCCAGCAGCTCCGGGTTCCCGGTGGGGGAGACCCAGTACTTC. It codes for CASSSGFPVGETQYF. The chain is built from TRBV6-6 and TRBJ2-5, with no clear D. CDR1 and CDR2 from the germline V gene are MNHNY and SVGAGI (reference sequence). V lost 6 bases and J lost 5, with 19 bases in between. This CDR3 contains 15 residues.

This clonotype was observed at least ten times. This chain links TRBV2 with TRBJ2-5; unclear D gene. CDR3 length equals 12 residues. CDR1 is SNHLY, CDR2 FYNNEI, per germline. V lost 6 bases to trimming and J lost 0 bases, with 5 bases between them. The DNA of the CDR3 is TGTGCCAGCAGACAGTACCAAGAGACCCAGTACTTC. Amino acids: CASRQYQETQYF.

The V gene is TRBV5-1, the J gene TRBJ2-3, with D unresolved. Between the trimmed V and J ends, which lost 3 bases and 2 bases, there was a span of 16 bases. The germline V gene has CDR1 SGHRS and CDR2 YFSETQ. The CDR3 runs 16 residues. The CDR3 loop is CASSSNLGSDTDTQYF. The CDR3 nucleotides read TGCGCCAGCAGCTCGAACCTAGGATCAGACACAGATACGCAGTATTTT.

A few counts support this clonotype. The DNA of the CDR3 is TGTGCCAGCTCACCAGCTGCGGTCGGGGAGCAGTACGTC. This sequence encodes CASSPAAVGEQYV. V and J are TRBV18 and TRBJ2-7; D unresolved. The CDR3 totals 13 residues. The V gene lost 2 bases and the J gene lost 7 bases, with 12 bases spanning the gap. Germline lookup yields CDR1 KGHSH and CDR2 LQKENI.

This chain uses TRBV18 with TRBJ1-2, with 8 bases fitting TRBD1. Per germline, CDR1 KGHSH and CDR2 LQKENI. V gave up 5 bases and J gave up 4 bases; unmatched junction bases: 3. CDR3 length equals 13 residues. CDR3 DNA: TGTGCCAGCTCAACGGACAGGGTCTATGGCTACACCTTC. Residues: CASSTDRVYGYTF.